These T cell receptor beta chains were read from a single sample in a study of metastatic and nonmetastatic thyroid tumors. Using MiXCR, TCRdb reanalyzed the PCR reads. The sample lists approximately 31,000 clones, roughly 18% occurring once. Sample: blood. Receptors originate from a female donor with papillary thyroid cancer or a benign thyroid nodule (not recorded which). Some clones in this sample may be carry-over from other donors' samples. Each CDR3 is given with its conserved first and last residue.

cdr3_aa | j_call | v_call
CAGRRVPKVRQPQHF | TRBJ1-5 | TRBV19
CSGEGLTGTYEQYF | TRBJ2-7 | TRBV20-1
CSARDQAKYNEQFF | TRBJ2-1 | TRBV20-1
CSAPRDGYTF | TRBJ1-2 | TRBV20-1
CASSGGTASTDTQYF | TRBJ2-3 | TRBV2
CASSQVPPVETGSGYGYTF | TRBJ1-2 | TRBV3-1
CATSDLRKGHWNTEAFF | TRBJ1-1 | TRBV24-1
CASSSSVGFTYNSPLHF | TRBJ1-6 | TRBV6-5
CATSRGDSYEQYF | TRBJ2-7 | TRBV15
CASSGGTGSSYNSPLHF | TRBJ1-6 | TRBV6-1
CASSFDRATDTQYF | TRBJ2-3 | TRBV19
CSVGYGGSGNTIYF | TRBJ1-3 | TRBV29-1
CSAIYWDRNSTNEKLFF | TRBJ1-4 | TRBV20-1
CASSPQATSVRYNEQFF | TRBJ2-1 | TRBV18
CASSLPQDRVDYSNQPQHF | TRBJ1-5 | TRBV28
CASSYRQYQPQHF | TRBJ1-5 | TRBV2
CASSLGALSDEQYF | TRBJ2-7 | TRBV7-6
CASSLSGTANEKLFF | TRBJ1-4 | TRBV7-2
CASSLSGSNQPQHF | TRBJ1-5 | TRBV28
CASSTLAGEKETQYF | TRBJ2-5 | TRBV7-6
CASSPSDRGISTDTQYF | TRBJ2-3 | TRBV3-1
CASRSGTGGRWGNQPQHF | TRBJ1-5 | TRBV6-5
CASSFGYLTNEKLFF | TRBJ1-4 | TRBV11-3
CSANTNYGYTF | TRBJ1-2 | TRBV29-1
CATSQAGETGELFF | TRBJ2-2 | TRBV7-8
CASSLSRREQYF | TRBJ2-7 | TRBV11-2
CASSTDIYVGTDTQYF | TRBJ2-3 | TRBV5-1
CASSLYGASSYEQYF | TRBJ2-7 | TRBV28
CASSISQNSGPQHF | TRBJ1-5 | TRBV19
CASSQEGGPNYGYTF | TRBJ1-2 | TRBV3-1
CASSNNQPQHF | TRBJ1-5 | TRBV28
CASSIHFDKNTGELFF | TRBJ2-2 | TRBV19
CASRGDQGAGYTF | TRBJ1-2 | TRBV7-9
CASSPTGLFYGYTF | TRBJ1-2 | TRBV5-6